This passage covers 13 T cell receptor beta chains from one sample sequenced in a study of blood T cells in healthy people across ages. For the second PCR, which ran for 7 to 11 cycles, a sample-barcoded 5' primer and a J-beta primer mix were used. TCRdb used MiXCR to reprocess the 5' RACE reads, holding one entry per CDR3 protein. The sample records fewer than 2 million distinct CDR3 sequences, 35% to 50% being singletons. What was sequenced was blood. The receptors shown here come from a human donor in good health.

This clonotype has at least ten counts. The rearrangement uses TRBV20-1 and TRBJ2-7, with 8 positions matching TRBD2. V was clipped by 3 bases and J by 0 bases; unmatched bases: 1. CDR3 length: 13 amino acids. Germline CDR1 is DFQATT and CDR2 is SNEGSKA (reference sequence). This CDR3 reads CSASLAGSYEQYF. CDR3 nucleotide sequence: TGCAGTGCTAGTCTAGCGGGCTCCTACGAGCAGTACTTC.

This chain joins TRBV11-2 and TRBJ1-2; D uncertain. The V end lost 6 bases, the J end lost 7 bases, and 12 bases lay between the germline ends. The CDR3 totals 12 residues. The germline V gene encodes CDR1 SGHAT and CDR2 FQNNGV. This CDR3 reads CASRPPLSGYTF. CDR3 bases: TGTGCCAGCAGGCCCCCTTTAAGTGGCTACACCTTC.

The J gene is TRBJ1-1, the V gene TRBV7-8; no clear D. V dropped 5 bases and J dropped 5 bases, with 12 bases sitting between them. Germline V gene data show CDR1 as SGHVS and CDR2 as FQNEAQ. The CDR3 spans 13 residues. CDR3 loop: CASSLPIRTEAFF. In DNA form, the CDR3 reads TGTGCCAGCAGCCTACCTATACGGACTGAAGCTTTCTTT.

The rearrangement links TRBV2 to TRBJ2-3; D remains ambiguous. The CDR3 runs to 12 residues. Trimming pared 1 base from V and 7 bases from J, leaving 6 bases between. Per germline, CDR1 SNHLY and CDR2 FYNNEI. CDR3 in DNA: TGTGCCAGCAGTGAAGGACTTAATACGCAGTATTTT. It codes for CASSEGLNTQYF.

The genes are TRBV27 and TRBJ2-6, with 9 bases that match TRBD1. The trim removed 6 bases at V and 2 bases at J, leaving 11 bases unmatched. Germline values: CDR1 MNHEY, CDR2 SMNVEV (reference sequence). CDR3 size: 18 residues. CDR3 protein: CASRPPGTGFAGANVLTF. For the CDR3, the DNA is TGTGCCAGCAGACCGCCCGGGACAGGGTTTGCTGGGGCCAACGTCCTGACTTTC.

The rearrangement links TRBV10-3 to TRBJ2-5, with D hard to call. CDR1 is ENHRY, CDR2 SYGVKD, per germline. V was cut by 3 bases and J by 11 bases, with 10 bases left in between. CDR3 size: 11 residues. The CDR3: CAISDSGEQYF. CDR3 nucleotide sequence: TGTGCCATCAGTGATTCGGGTGAGCAGTACTTC.

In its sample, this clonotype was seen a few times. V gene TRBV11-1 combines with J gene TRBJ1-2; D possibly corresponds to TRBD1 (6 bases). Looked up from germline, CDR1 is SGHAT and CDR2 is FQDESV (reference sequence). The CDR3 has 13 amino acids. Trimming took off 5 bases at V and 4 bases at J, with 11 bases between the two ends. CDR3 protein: CASSPDSFYGYTF. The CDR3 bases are TGTGCCAGCAGCCCGGACAGTTTCTATGGCTACACCTTC. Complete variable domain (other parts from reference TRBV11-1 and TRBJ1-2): EAEVAQSPRYKITEKSQAVAFWCDPISGHATLYWYRQILGQGPELLVQFQDESVVDDSQLPKDRFSAERLKGVDSTLKIQPAELGDSAMYLCASSPDSFYGYTFGSGTRLTVV.

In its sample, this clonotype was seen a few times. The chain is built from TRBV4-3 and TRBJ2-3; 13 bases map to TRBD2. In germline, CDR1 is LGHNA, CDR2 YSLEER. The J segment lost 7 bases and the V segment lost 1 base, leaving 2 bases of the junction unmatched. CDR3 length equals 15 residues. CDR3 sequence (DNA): TGCGCCAGCAGCCAAGGACTAGCGGGGGGCTATACGCAGTATTTT. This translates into CASSQGLAGGYTQYF.

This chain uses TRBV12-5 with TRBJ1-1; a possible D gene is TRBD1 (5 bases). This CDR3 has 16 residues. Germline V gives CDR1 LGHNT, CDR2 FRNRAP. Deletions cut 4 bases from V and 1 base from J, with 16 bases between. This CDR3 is CASGWGSETENTEAFF. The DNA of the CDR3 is TGTGCTAGTGGTTGGGGATCCGAGACAGAGAACACTGAAGCTTTCTTT.

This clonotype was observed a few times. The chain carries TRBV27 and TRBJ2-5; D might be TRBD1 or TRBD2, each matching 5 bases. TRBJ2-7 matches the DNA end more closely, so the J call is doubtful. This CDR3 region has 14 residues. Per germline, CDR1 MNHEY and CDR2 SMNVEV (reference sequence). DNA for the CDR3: TGTGCCAGCAGTTTCGAGGGGCCGAACTACGAGCAGTACTTC. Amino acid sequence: CASSFEGPNYEQYF.

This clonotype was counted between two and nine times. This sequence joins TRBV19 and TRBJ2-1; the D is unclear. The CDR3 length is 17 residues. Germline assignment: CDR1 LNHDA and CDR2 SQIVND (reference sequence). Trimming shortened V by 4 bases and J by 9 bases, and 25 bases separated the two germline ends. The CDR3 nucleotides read TGTGCCAGTAGTACCCACGGTGAGCGACTCCGCTGGGGTGAGCAGTTCTTC. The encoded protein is CASSTHGERLRWGEQFF.

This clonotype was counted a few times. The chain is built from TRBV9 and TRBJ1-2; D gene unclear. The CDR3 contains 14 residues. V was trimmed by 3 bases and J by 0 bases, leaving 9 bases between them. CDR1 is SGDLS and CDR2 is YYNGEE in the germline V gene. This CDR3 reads CASSARTANYGYTF. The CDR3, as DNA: TGTGCCAGCAGCGCTCGGACGGCTAACTATGGCTACACCTTC.

The CDR3 DNA reads TGCAGTGCTAGTTCTGGGGGTTACTCCTACGAGCAGTACTTC. Translated: CSASSGGYSYEQYF. The chain joins TRBV20-1 to TRBJ2-7; D is possibly TRBD1 or TRBD2 (5 bases each). Deletions cut 3 bases from V and 0 bases from J, with 12 bases between. Germline CDR1 and CDR2: DFQATT and SNEGSKA (reference sequence). This CDR3 is built from 14 residues.